Each of the 9 T cell receptor beta chains below was sequenced from the same sample in a study of blood T cell repertoires in COVID-19. Measured with immunoSEQ multiplex PCR; TCRdb has only the in-frame clones, and not every one. Here the sample spans over 60,000 clones, 76% being singletons. Sequencing used peripheral blood. These TCRs come from a man aged 55 to 69 with COVID-19, enrolled during active disease.

The count of this clone is one. The chain carries TRBV6-5 and TRBJ2-6; D uncertain. Deletions cut 2 bases from V and 3 bases from J, with 5 bases between. The germline V gene has CDR1 MNHEY and CDR2 SVGAGI. This CDR3 spans 14 amino acids. Here the CDR3 DNA reads TGTGCCAGCAGTTACCGACATGGGGCCAACGTCCTGACTTTC. It codes for CASSYRHGANVLTF.

V gene TRBV11-1 combines with J gene TRBJ2-5; maybe TRBD1 (6 bases). The CDR3 loop spans 13 amino acids. V was pared by 5 bases and J by 2 bases, with 9 bases between. Germline CDR1 and CDR2: SGHAT and FQDESV (reference sequence). CDR3 coding DNA: TGTGCCAGCAGCCCCGGGACACAAGAGACCCAGTACTTC. It yields the protein CASSPGTQETQYF.

The chain is built from TRBV3-1 (or the pseudogene TRBV3-2) and TRBJ2-1, with a possible D match to TRBD1 (5 bases). Germline V CDR1 and CDR2: LGHDT, YNNKEL (reference sequence). The V end lost 1 base, the J end lost 9 bases, and 16 bases lay between the germline ends. The CDR3 is made up of 15 amino acids. CDR3 sequence (DNA): TGTGCCAGCAGCCAAGGCGTGATAGGAAGGGGTGAGCAGTTCTTC. Translated, it gives CASSQGVIGRGEQFF.

J is TRBJ2-3 and V is TRBV7-2; weak D call: TRBD1 (5 bases). This CDR3 spans 11 amino acids. Germline CDR1 reads SGHTA; CDR2 reads FQGNSA. V dropped 5 bases and J dropped 11 bases, with 11 bases sitting between them. CDR3 protein: CASSPVRGQYF. In DNA form, the CDR3 reads TGTGCCAGCAGCCCCGTAAGGGGGCAGTATTTT.

This clone was detected only once. The V and J genes are TRBV19 and TRBJ1-2; D perhaps matches TRBD1 (6 bases). Germline V lookup: CDR1 LNHDA, CDR2 SQIVND (reference sequence). V gave up 9 bases and J gave up 7 bases, with 21 bases separating them. The CDR3 is 14 amino acids. The CDR3 region has the DNA TGTGCCAGCGGGGCCCAACAGGGTGTAGGTGGCTACACCTTC. Amino acids: CASGAQQGVGGYTF.

The chain carries TRBV28 and TRBJ2-6, with 7 bases fitting TRBD1. The germline gives CDR1 MDHEN, CDR2 SYDVKM. The V segment lost 7 bases and the J segment 0 bases; nucleotides outside the gene matches: 3. The CDR3 spans 15 residues. DNA of the CDR3: TGTGCCAGCACACGGGACAGCTCTGGGGCCAACGTCCTGACTTTC. It specifies CASTRDSSGANVLTF.

The chain has TRBV11-2 and TRBJ2-1, with 7 nucleotides matching TRBD2. The V gene end was trimmed by 6 bases and the J gene end by 6 bases; junction bases not matched to a gene: 14. This CDR3 region has 16 residues. CDR1 and CDR2 (germline): SGHAT, FQNNGV. The CDR3 DNA follows: TGTGCCAGCAGTTTAAGAGGGTGGGGGGGAAGCAATGAGCAGTTCTTC. Encoded protein: CASSLRGWGGSNEQFF.

The chain employs TRBV23-1 and TRBJ2-1; 16 nucleotides align to TRBD2. Being an ORF, TRBV23-1 has a function that is uncertain. This CDR3 contains 17 residues. J lost 10 bases, V lost 6 bases, and 12 bases had no gene match. The CDR3 loop is CASSLTGTSGRAGEQFF. The DNA of the CDR3 is TGCGCCAGCAGCCTGACCGGGACTAGCGGGAGGGCTGGGGAGCAGTTCTTC.

The V gene is TRBV19, the J gene TRBJ1-1, with D possibly matching TRBD1 (5 bases). The V gene's germline CDR1 is LNHDA and CDR2 SQIVND (reference sequence). The CDR3 extends over 13 amino acids. The germline V and J ends were trimmed by 6 bases and 1 base, with 9 bases remaining between them. The CDR3 coding sequence is TGTGCCAGTAGCTTCGGGGGGAACACTGAAGCTTTCTTT. This translates into CASSFGGNTEAFF.